The 23 T cell receptor beta chains reported below all come from one sample, sequenced in a study of CD8 T cells in Susac syndrome. A quantity of about 0.5 to 1 ug RNA underwent reverse transcription using random hexamers. TCRdb analysed the immunoSEQ multiplex PCR reads with MiXCR anew, one entry per CDR3 protein. The sample yields some 94,000 distinct CDR3 sequences, just under 95% seen once. Input material: CD4+ T cells from PBMCs. The receptors shown here come from a human donor with Susac syndrome.

V gene TRBV7-2 combines with J gene TRBJ1-2, with no clear D. The ends were cut back, 7 bases at V and 10 bases at J, with 13 bases in the middle. The CDR3 totals 11 residues. The germline V gene has CDR1 SGHTA and CDR2 FQGNSA. CDR3 region: CASTPQSDYTF. The CDR3 DNA reads TGTGCCAGCACCCCACAGAGCGACTACACCTTC.

The chain's CDR3 is CASSLDQGFSPLHF. CDR3 nucleotide sequence: TGTGCCAGCAGCTTGGACCAGGGTTTTTCACCCCTCCACTTT. The chain joins TRBV7-9 to TRBJ1-6, with a tentative D call TRBD1 (5 bases). CDR3 length: 14 residues. Trimming removed 3 bases from V and 9 bases from J, with 12 bases in between. CDR1 is SEHNR, CDR2 FQNEAQ, per germline (reference sequence).

The genes are TRBV12-3 or TRBV12-4 and TRBJ2-2; D remains unclear. V was cut by 2 bases and J by 6 bases, with 7 bases left in between. CDR3 length: 13 amino acids. CDR3 nucleotide sequence: TGTGCCAGCAGTTTAAAGGGTCCCGGGGAGCTGTTTTTT. As protein: CASSLKGPGELFF.

This clonotype was seen more than once but under ten times. The chain combines TRBV27 with TRBJ2-2; D is ambiguous. This CDR3 contains 13 residues. V lost 5 bases and J 5 bases, leaving 9 bases between the germline ends. CDR1 is MNHEY and CDR2 is SMNVEV in the germline V gene (reference sequence). The DNA for the CDR3 is TGTGCCAGCAGTGAAACGGTTACCGGGGAGCTGTTTTTT. Protein sequence: CASSETVTGELFF.

The gene calls are TRBV7-2 and TRBJ1-4; D ambiguous. CDR3 size: 14 residues. Germline V gene lookup returns CDR1 SGHTA and CDR2 FQGNSA. V was trimmed by 1 base and J by 10 bases, leaving 13 bases between them. As DNA, the CDR3 is TGTGCCAGCAGCTTAGAGGCCAGCCTGGTAAAACTGTTTTTT. It yields the protein CASSLEASLVKLFF.

This rearrangement joins TRBV12-3 or TRBV12-4 to TRBJ2-3, with D unclear. There are 14 residues in the CDR3. The V and J ends lost 0 bases and 8 bases respectively, with 12 bases between them. CDR3 loop: CASSLASPGGTQYF. The CDR3 DNA reads TGTGCCAGCAGTTTAGCTAGCCCGGGTGGTACGCAGTATTTT.

The CDR3 DNA reads TGTGCCAGCAGCTCGGCCGCGGGCACAGATACGCAGTATTTT. Amino acids: CASSSAAGTDTQYF. J is TRBJ2-3 and V is TRBV7-2, with no clear D. V lost 4 bases and J lost 1, with 9 bases in between. CDR3 length: 14 amino acids. Germline lookup yields CDR1 SGHTA and CDR2 FQGNSA.

The chain carries TRBV4-3 and TRBJ1-1; 11 bases are a match to TRBD1. The V and J ends lost 0 bases and 4 bases, in that order; junction bases with no gene match: 13. Germline CDR1 and CDR2: LGHNA and YSLEER. The CDR3 is 19 amino acids. The CDR3 DNA reads as TGCGCCAGCAGCCAAGATAGCATAGGATCGGGACAGGGGGGCACTGAAGCTTTCTTT. Translating it yields CASSQDSIGSGQGGTEAFF.

The J gene is TRBJ2-5, the V gene TRBV30, with D possibly called TRBD1 or TRBD2 (6 bases each). The CDR3 loop spans 13 amino acids. Germline lookup yields CDR1 GTSNPN and CDR2 SVGIG (reference sequence). V shed 3 bases and J shed 4 bases, with 12 bases lying between them. The CDR3, as DNA: TGTGCCTGGAGCGAGGGGGGATTAGAGACCCAGTACTTC. The encoded protein is CAWSEGGLETQYF.

The V call is TRBV12-3 or TRBV12-4, the J call TRBJ2-3; perhaps D is TRBD1 or TRBD2 (5 bases each). V was cut by 5 bases and J by 4 bases, with 19 bases left in between. The length of the CDR3 is 16 residues. In DNA form, the CDR3 reads TGTGCCAGCAGTGTTCGGGGCCGGGGAGTGGCAGATACGCAGTATTTT. Its translation is CASSVRGRGVADTQYF.

The chain is built from TRBV24-1 and TRBJ2-7; D possibly matches TRBD1 or TRBD2 (5 bases each). Trimming removed 9 bases from V and 7 bases from J, with 15 bases in between. CDR3 length: 12 residues. CDR1 is KGHDR and CDR2 is SFDVKD in the germline V gene. The CDR3 is CATGRGSGEQYF. CDR3 sequence (DNA): TGTGCCACCGGTCGGGGCAGTGGGGAGCAGTACTTC.

This chain joins TRBV6-2 or TRBV6-3 and TRBJ2-3; the D gene is possibly TRBD2 (6 bases). Germline V gene sequence: CDR1 MNHEY, CDR2 SVGEGT. The CDR3 runs to 15 residues. Trimming stripped 0 bases from V and 5 bases from J, with 12 bases between. The CDR3 coding sequence is TGTGCCAGCAGTTACTCACTAGCAACCGGAGATACGCAGTATTTT. This encodes CASSYSLATGDTQYF.

The chain links TRBV29-1 to TRBJ1-1; 7 bases are shared with TRBD1. This CDR3 region has 12 residues. Germline V gives CDR1 SQVTM, CDR2 ANQGSEA. V trimming: 4 bases; J trimming: 1 base; junction bases outside the gene matches: 0. The CDR3 DNA reads as TGCAGCGTTGGACAGGGGAACACTGAAGCTTTCTTT. Translation gives CSVGQGNTEAFF.

This chain connects TRBV29-1 to TRBJ2-7; TRBD1 matches 7 bases. V shed 5 bases, J shed 5 bases, and the junction held 9 bases outside the gene matches. The CDR3 is 13 amino acids. CDR1 is SQVTM and CDR2 is ANQGSEA in the germline V gene. The CDR3 sequence is CSVPDRAVDEQYF. For the CDR3, the DNA is TGCAGCGTTCCAGACAGGGCAGTGGACGAGCAGTACTTC.

V gene TRBV20-1 combines with J gene TRBJ2-4, with TRBD1 matching 8 bases. The CDR3 spans 15 residues. V shed 5 bases and J 0 bases; nucleotides not matched to a gene: 6. Germline V CDR1 and CDR2: DFQATT, SNEGSKA (reference sequence). For the CDR3, the DNA is TGCAGTGCTCTCGGACAGGGAATAGCCAAAAACATTCAGTACTTC. This sequence encodes CSALGQGIAKNIQYF.

This chain links TRBV20-1 with TRBJ1-1; D is ambiguous. The CDR3 loop spans 13 amino acids. Between the trimmed V and J ends, which lost 0 bases and 11 bases, there was a span of 16 bases. The germline V gene encodes CDR1 DFQATT and CDR2 SNEGSKA (reference sequence). CDR3 amino acids: CSARDLVGRGAFF. CDR3 in DNA: TGCAGTGCTAGAGATCTCGTAGGGCGAGGGGCTTTCTTT.

This chain uses TRBV20-1 with TRBJ2-3; perhaps D is TRBD1 or TRBD2 (5 bases each). The ends were cut back, 0 bases at V and 7 bases at J, with 17 bases in the middle. From germline, CDR1 is DFQATT and CDR2 SNEGSKA (reference sequence). The CDR3 is 15 residues long. The CDR3 protein is CSARDYNKGPNTQYF. CDR3 DNA sequence: TGCAGTGCTAGAGATTATAATAAGGGACCCAATACGCAGTATTTT.

The chain employs TRBV4-2 and TRBJ2-7, with D possibly TRBD2 on 6 matching bases. Trimming stripped 1 base from V and 3 bases from J, with 13 bases between. Germline V lookup: CDR1 LGHNA, CDR2 YNFKEQ. There are 15 residues in the CDR3. The CDR3 DNA is TGTGCCAGCAGCCAAGCTCGGGGGACTGACTACGAGCAGTACTTC. This encodes CASSQARGTDYEQYF.

DNA of the CDR3: TGCGCCAGCAGCCAAGATCCGGGACCAGGGTCTAATTCACCCCTCCACTTT. Encoded protein: CASSQDPGPGSNSPLHF. The genes are TRBV4-1 and TRBJ1-6; a possible D gene is TRBD1 (5 bases). Trimming took off 0 bases at V and 6 bases at J, with 15 bases between the two ends. Looked up from germline, CDR1 is MGHRA and CDR2 is YSYEKL. The CDR3 extends over 17 amino acids.

This rearrangement joins TRBV20-1 to TRBJ2-3; TRBD2 aligns across 13 bases. The CDR3 is 14 amino acids. Germline trimming cut 4 bases from V and 4 bases from J; bases unmatched to any gene: 2. The germline gives CDR1 DFQATT, CDR2 SNEGSKA (reference sequence). This CDR3 reads CSATGLAGADTQYF. CDR3 DNA sequence: TGCAGTGCTACTGGACTAGCGGGGGCAGATACGCAGTATTTT.

The rearrangement uses TRBV28 and TRBJ1-4; TRBD1 is a possible D gene (6 bases). The CDR3 has 15 residues. V lost 5 bases and J 7 bases, leaving 17 bases between the germline ends. Per the germline V gene, CDR1 is MDHEN and CDR2 is SYDVKM. The CDR3 here is CASSPTTGLGEKLFF. The DNA of the CDR3 is TGTGCCAGCAGTCCCACCACAGGGTTAGGTGAAAAACTGTTTTTT.

The gene calls are TRBV9 and TRBJ2-5, with D possibly being TRBD2 (5 bases). Trimming took 0 bases from V and 2 from J, leaving 5 bases between them. Germline values: CDR1 SGDLS, CDR2 YYNGEE. The CDR3 consists of 13 residues. CDR3 sequence (DNA): TGTGCCAGCAGCGTAGGAGGGCAAGAGACCCAGTACTTC. Translated: CASSVGGQETQYF.

This clonotype occurred a few times. The V and J genes are TRBV29-1 and TRBJ2-1; no clear D. CDR3 length: 12 residues. The V end was cut by 3 bases, the J end by 5 bases, with 8 bases between. Germline V gives CDR1 SQVTM, CDR2 ANQGSEA. The CDR3: CSVDRIDNEQFF. CDR3 DNA: TGCAGCGTTGACAGGATCGACAATGAGCAGTTCTTC.